Below are 22 T cell receptor beta chains sequenced from a single sample in a study of blood T cell repertoires in COVID-19. The table came from immunoSEQ multiplex PCR; TCRdb's copy has only in-frame clones and leaves some out. Of 250,000 or so clones in the sample, about nine tenths are singletons; the top ten hold 3%. Sequenced sample: peripheral blood. Receptors originate from a young woman with active or convalescent COVID-19.

This clone showed up just once. The chain is built from TRBV4-3 and TRBJ2-5; perhaps TRBD2 as D (5 bases). Trimming shortened V by 1 base and J by 5 bases, and 8 bases separated the two germline ends. The CDR3 is made up of 13 amino acids. Germline V gives CDR1 LGHNA, CDR2 YSLEER. This chain's CDR3 is CASSQGGGETQYF. The CDR3 DNA is TGCGCCAGCAGCCAAGGCGGCGGGGAGACCCAGTACTTC.

The chain recombines TRBV7-2 with TRBJ1-2; the match to TRBD1 covers 7 bases. This CDR3 spans 14 amino acids. With 6 bases clipped from V and 3 bases from J, the junction kept 7 bases outside the gene matches. Germline CDR1 SGHTA, CDR2 FQGNSA. Here the CDR3 reads CASRDRKGDYGYTF. The DNA for the CDR3 is TGTGCCAGCAGGGACAGGAAGGGAGACTATGGCTACACCTTC.

The rearrangement joins TRBV14 to TRBJ2-4; 7 nucleotides align to TRBD1. The CDR3 runs 12 residues. Losses at the gene ends were 5 bases for V and 7 bases for J; bases not matched to a gene: 2. Germline CDR1 and CDR2: SGHDN and FVKESK. CDR3 DNA sequence: TGTGCCAGCAGCAAACAGGGGAACATTCAGTACTTC. Its protein is CASSKQGNIQYF.

This chain uses TRBV20-1 with TRBJ2-2; 7 bases map to TRBD2. The CDR3 is made up of 16 amino acids. V was clipped by 3 bases and J by 7 bases; unmatched bases: 14. CDR1 is DFQATT, CDR2 SNEGSKA, per germline (reference sequence). The CDR3 here is CSASFSTMRGSGELFF. CDR3 DNA sequence: TGCAGTGCTAGTTTCTCAACTATGCGGGGGAGCGGGGAGCTGTTTTTT.

V gene TRBV7-3 combines with J gene TRBJ2-7, with a tentative D call TRBD1 (6 bases). Trimming stripped 5 bases from V and 6 bases from J, with 14 bases between. This CDR3 spans 13 amino acids. In germline, CDR1 is SGHTA, CDR2 FQGTGA. This CDR3 is CASSPHREGEQYF. CDR3 DNA sequence: TGTGCCAGCAGCCCCCACAGGGAAGGCGAGCAGTACTTC.

The rearrangement uses TRBV6-5 and TRBJ1-5; D gene unclear. Trimming removed 2 bases from V and 5 bases from J, with 7 bases in between. The germline V gene encodes CDR1 MNHEY and CDR2 SVGAGI. The CDR3 loop spans 13 amino acids. The CDR3 here is CASSYHFDQPQHF. The CDR3 bases are TGTGCCAGCAGTTACCACTTTGATCAGCCCCAGCATTTT.

The V and J genes are TRBV28 and TRBJ1-2; tentatively, D is TRBD1 (6 bases). The CDR3 consists of 14 residues. The V end was cut by 6 bases, the J end by 2 bases, with 13 bases between. In germline, CDR1 is MDHEN, CDR2 SYDVKM. The CDR3, as DNA: TGTGCCAGCAGGAAACAGGGCTTGAACTATGGCTACACCTTC. It translates to CASRKQGLNYGYTF.

This sequence joins TRBV9 and TRBJ2-2; weak D call: TRBD1 (5 bases). Trimming shortened V by 2 bases and J by 3 bases, and 14 bases separated the two germline ends. The CDR3 extends over 16 amino acids. Germline-derived CDR1 and CDR2 are SGDLS and YYNGEE. The CDR3 region has the DNA TGTGCCAGCAGCGTCTCCTCCAGGGTGGACACCGGGGAGCTGTTTTTT. It is translated as CASSVSSRVDTGELFF.

The V and J genes are TRBV7-9 and TRBJ2-3, with D perhaps matching TRBD2 (6 bases). Trimming cost V 5 bases and J 0 bases, with 9 bases left between them. The CDR3 has 14 residues. The germline gives CDR1 SEHNR, CDR2 FQNEAQ (reference sequence). DNA of the CDR3: TGTGCCAGCAGCGAAGGGACTAGCACAGATACGCAGTATTTT. Translating it yields CASSEGTSTDTQYF.

The V call is TRBV11-3, the J call TRBJ2-1; 8 bases match TRBD2. Germline V gene sequence: CDR1 SGHNT, CDR2 YENEEA. Trimming took 2 bases from V and 3 from J; bases not matched to a gene: 3. The CDR3 has 15 amino acids. As DNA, the CDR3 is TGTGCCAGCAGCTTACGGGGGGGGTACTACAATGAGCAGTTCTTC. The encoded protein is CASSLRGGYYNEQFF. Complete variable domain (other parts from reference TRBV11-3 and TRBJ2-1): EAGVVQSPRYKIIEKKQPVAFWCNPISGHNTLYWYLQNLGQGPELLIRYENEEAVDDSQLPKDRFSAERLKGVDSTLKIQPAELGDSAVYLCASSLRGGYYNEQFFGPGTRLTVL.

The rearrangement joins TRBV12-3 or TRBV12-4 to TRBJ1-1; no clear D gene. Between the trimmed V and J ends, which lost 3 bases and 6 bases, there was a span of 8 bases. The CDR3 has 12 residues. CDR3 residues: CASSFYPAEAFF. CDR3 nucleotide sequence: TGTGCCAGCAGTTTCTACCCCGCTGAAGCTTTCTTT.

In DNA, the CDR3 is TGTGCCAGCACCACCAGACTGACCAATCAGCCCCAGCATTTT. Translating it yields CASTTRLTNQPQHF. The chain has TRBV21-1 and TRBJ1-5. TRBV21-1 is a listed pseudogene. The CDR3 is 14 residues long.

Only a few counts were recorded for this clone. The V gene is TRBV15, the J gene TRBJ2-1; perhaps TRBD2 as D (6 bases). CDR3 length: 16 residues. Germline V gene lookup returns CDR1 LNHNV and CDR2 YYDKDF (reference sequence). Trimming took off 7 bases at V and 0 bases at J, with 16 bases between the two ends. The CDR3 here is CATKGGGVNSYNEQFF. The CDR3 bases are TGTGCCACCAAAGGTGGCGGGGTGAACTCCTACAATGAGCAGTTCTTC.

The CDR3 DNA is TGTGCCAGTAGTCTCTCAGGGGGCATCAGGCCCCAGCATTTT. It translates to CASSLSGGIRPQHF. V is TRBV19 and J is TRBJ1-5; 8 bases are a match to TRBD1. Germline assignment: CDR1 LNHDA and CDR2 SQIVND (reference sequence). This CDR3 is 14 amino acids long. The trim removed 5 bases at V and 9 bases at J, leaving 9 bases unmatched.

This clone was picked up a small number of times. V and J are TRBV19 and TRBJ2-3; 7 positions match TRBD2. CDR1 LNHDA and CDR2 SQIVND come from the germline V gene (reference sequence). The junction had 7 bases not matched to a gene; V was cut back by 6 bases and J by 1 base. CDR3 length: 15 residues. CDR3 loop: CASSAGTMGTDTQYF. Here the CDR3 DNA reads TGTGCCAGTAGCGCGGGGACTATGGGCACAGATACGCAGTATTTT.

The chain is built from TRBV5-1 and TRBJ2-1; 8 bases are a match to TRBD1. The CDR3 is made up of 16 amino acids. The ends lost 0 bases at V and 5 bases at J; junction bases unmatched: 7. The V gene's germline CDR1 is SGHRS and CDR2 YFSETQ. CDR3 amino acids: CASSLAWQGADNEQFF. CDR3 DNA sequence: TGCGCCAGCAGCTTGGCGTGGCAGGGGGCAGACAATGAGCAGTTCTTC.

The gene calls are TRBV6-2 or TRBV6-3 and TRBJ2-5, with TRBD2 identical over 12 bases. V was pared by 5 bases and J by 4 bases, with 5 bases of the junction left unmatched. Germline V gene lookup returns CDR1 MNHEY and CDR2 SVGEGT. The CDR3 length is 15 residues. The CDR3 coding sequence is TGTGCCAGCAGTACAGGACTAGCGGGGAGAGAGACCCAGTACTTC. Amino acid sequence: CASSTGLAGRETQYF.

This rearrangement joins TRBV6-5 to TRBJ1-3, with D maybe TRBD1 (6 bases). CDR3 length: 13 residues. Germline V gene sequence: CDR1 MNHEY, CDR2 SVGAGI. Trimming removed 10 bases from V and 2 bases from J, with 12 bases in between. As DNA, the CDR3 is TGTGCCACCACAGGGAAGGCTGGAAACACCATATATTTT. Protein: CATTGKAGNTIYF.

This chain links TRBV6-1 with TRBJ1-5; TRBD1 agrees at 8 bases. Germline CDR1 is MNHNS and CDR2 is SASEGT. Trimming cost V 7 bases and J 7 bases; bases outside gene matches: 12. The CDR3 consists of 15 residues. The CDR3 protein is CASTPPGGVNQPQHF. The CDR3 DNA reads TGTGCCAGCACCCCCCCAGGGGGCGTAAACCAGCCCCAGCATTTT.

The rearrangement uses TRBV9 and TRBJ2-1, with 9 positions matching TRBD2. Germline loops: CDR1 SGDLS, CDR2 YYNGEE. V lost 1 base and J lost 4; bases outside the gene matches: 3. CDR3 length: 15 amino acids. CDR3 DNA: TGTGCCAGCAGCGTAAGCGGGGGGCCTTACAATGAGCAGTTCTTC. Residues: CASSVSGGPYNEQFF.

V usage is TRBV19 and J usage is TRBJ1-5; 11 nucleotides match TRBD1. V gave up 7 bases and J gave up 7 bases; unmatched junction bases: 6. CDR1 and CDR2 (germline): LNHDA, SQIVND (reference sequence). The CDR3 totals 14 residues. The DNA for the CDR3 is TGTGCCAGTAAGGGGGACAGGGGGGACCAGCCCCAGCATTTT. It yields the protein CASKGDRGDQPQHF.

This clone has just a few counts. J is TRBJ1-2 and V is TRBV7-2; D is ambiguous. The CDR3 contains 14 residues. Germline-derived CDR1 and CDR2 are SGHTA and FQGNSA. The V end lost 1 base, the J end lost 5 bases, and 11 bases lay between the germline ends. CDR3 region: CASSLVLSGYGYTF. In DNA, the CDR3 is TGTGCCAGCAGCTTAGTTCTGTCAGGATATGGCTACACCTTC.